The entry that follows covers one T cell receptor beta chain sequence. The source of the sample is a study of shared clonotypes between healthy human individuals. Trimming took 5 bases from V and 4 from J; bases not matched to a gene: 12. Germline V gene lookup returns CDR1 SEHNR and CDR2 FQNEAQ (reference sequence). The CDR3 is 17 residues long. Profiled with immunoSEQ multiplex PCR; TCRdb holds only in-frame clones, not every one. The data contain some 2,500,000 clones, 90% to 95% of them seen just once; the ten biggest clones take up around 0.4%. The clonotype comes from a man between 18 and 35 years old in good health. Some clones in this sample may be carry-over from other donors' samples. The sequencing sample was made of naive CD4+ T cells from PBMCs. Stated subset: CD45RA+ positively selected. The chain recombines TRBV7-9 with TRBJ1-2; 11 bases agree with TRBD1. The DNA of the CDR3 is TGTGCCAGCAGCACACTCGCCGGGACAGGGGGGACCTATGGCTACACCTTC. Protein product: CASSTLAGTGGTYGYTF.